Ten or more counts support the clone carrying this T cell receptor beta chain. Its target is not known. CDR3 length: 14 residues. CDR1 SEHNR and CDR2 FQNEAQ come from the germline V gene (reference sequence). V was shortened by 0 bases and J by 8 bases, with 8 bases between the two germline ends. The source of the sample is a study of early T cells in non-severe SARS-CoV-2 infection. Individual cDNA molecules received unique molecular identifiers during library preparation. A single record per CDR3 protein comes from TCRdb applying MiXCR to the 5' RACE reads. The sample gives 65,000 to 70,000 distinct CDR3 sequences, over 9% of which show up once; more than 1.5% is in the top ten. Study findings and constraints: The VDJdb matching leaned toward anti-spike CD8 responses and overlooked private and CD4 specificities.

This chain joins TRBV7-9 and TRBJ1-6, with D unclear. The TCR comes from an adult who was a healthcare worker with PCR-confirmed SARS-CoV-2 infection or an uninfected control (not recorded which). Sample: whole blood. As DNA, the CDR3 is TGTGCCAGCAGCTTAGCAGGGATGGATTCACCCCTCCACTTT. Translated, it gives CASSLAGMDSPLHF.